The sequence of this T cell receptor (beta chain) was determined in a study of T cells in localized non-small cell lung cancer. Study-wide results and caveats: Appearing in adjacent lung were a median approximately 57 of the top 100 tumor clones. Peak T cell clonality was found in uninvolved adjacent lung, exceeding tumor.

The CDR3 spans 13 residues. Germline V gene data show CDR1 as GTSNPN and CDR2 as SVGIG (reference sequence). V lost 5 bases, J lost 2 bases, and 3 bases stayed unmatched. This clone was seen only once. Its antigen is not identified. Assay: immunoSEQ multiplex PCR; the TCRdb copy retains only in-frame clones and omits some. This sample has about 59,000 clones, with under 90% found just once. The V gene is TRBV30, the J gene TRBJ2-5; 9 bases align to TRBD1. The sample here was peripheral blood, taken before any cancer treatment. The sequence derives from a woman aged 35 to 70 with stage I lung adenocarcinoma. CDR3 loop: CAWGQGRQETQYF. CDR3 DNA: TGTGCCTGGGGACAGGGGAGGCAAGAGACCCAGTACTTC. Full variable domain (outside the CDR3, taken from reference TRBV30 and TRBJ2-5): SQTIHQWPATLVQPVGSPLSLECTVEGTSNPNLYWYRQAAGRGLQLLFYSVGIGQISSEVPQNLSASRPQDRQFILSSKKLLLSDSGFYLCAWGQGRQETQYFGPGTRLLVL.